This entry features one TCR beta chain sequence. These data belong to a study of shared clonotypes between healthy human individuals. V was trimmed by 5 bases and J by 5 bases, leaving 5 bases between them. This CDR3 is built from 11 residues. The germline V gene encodes CDR1 MDHEN and CDR2 SYDVKM. Some clones are missing from TCRdb's copy, which holds only in-frame ones; the method was immunoSEQ multiplex PCR. Here the sample spans more than 900,000 clones, more than 75% being singletons. The V gene is TRBV28, the J gene TRBJ2-3; D unresolved. The receptor was derived from a man aged 18 to 30 in good health. Some clones in this sample may be carry-over from other donors' samples. Material for sequencing was memory CD4+ T cells from PBMCs. The subset was: CD45RA-negative fraction. The CDR3: CASSGLDTQYF. In DNA form, the CDR3 reads TGTGCCAGCAGTGGGTTAGATACGCAGTATTTT.